The clone carrying this T cell receptor beta chain was seen once. The data stem from a study of OX40 agonist ivuxolimab in advanced cancers. For the study at large: Dose-escalation cases comprised hepatocellular carcinoma, melanoma, renal cell or head and neck cancer.

Sequencing used immunoSEQ multiplex PCR; TCRdb keeps in-frame clones, though not all of them. The top ten clones hold less than 30% of a sample with 15,000 to 20,000 clones, around 80% of them seen once. This CDR3 is 14 amino acids long. The source is an adult with an advanced solid tumor such as melanoma, head and neck, liver or kidney cancer. Sample: CD4+ or CD8+ T cells sorted from blood, taken in a trial of the OX40 agonist ivuxolimab. This chain links TRBV21-1 with TRBJ2-7. TRBV21-1 is reported as a pseudogene. CDR3 DNA: TGTGCCAGCAGCAATAGGACGGGGCGGAACGAGCAGTACTTC. Amino acids: CASSNRTGRNEQYF.